This T cell receptor beta chain was recorded in a study of blood T cell repertoires in COVID-19 (dated by TCRdb to about 2020). Regarding the research as a whole: The collaborator samples originated in the United States, Italy and Spain and spanned the acute and convalescent phases of COVID-19. The samples were drawn from the first 160 participants of the ongoing ImmuneRACE study and from some 1,300 subjects provided by 6 global collaborators. Where available, HLA class I and class II types were obtained from metadata supplied by the sample provider rather than from assay-based typing. The prospective study material was composed of cDNA or gDNA derived from T cells, B-cell-depleted T cells, or PBMCs. The dataset comprised deeply sampled blood TCRbeta repertoires from subjects exposed to, actively infected with, or recovered from COVID-19. Nearly every sample came with metadata listing a de-identified subject ID, COVID-19 status, age in years and sex. The repertoires were made available in a free public database intended to serve as a resource for research on the immune response to SARS-CoV-2. The paper's findings and limits, for the study overall: How much clinical and demographic metadata was included differed by source and by participant, and the metadata was provided uncurated.

Collaborating institutions collected whole blood in K2EDTA tubes following their own protocols. For TCRbeta analysis, collaborator samples were shipped as frozen whole blood, as isolated PBMCs, or as DNA extracted from either sample type. According to the germline V gene (reference sequence), CDR1 reads GTSNPN and CDR2 reads SVGIG. The CDR3 runs 11 residues from the cysteine to the phenylalanine. The read is trimmed to its CDR3 DNA, 33 bases read in frame from base 1. Concerning this clone: Its antigen is not yet known. One base away there is no much larger clone; base qualities are not given.

TCRbeta CDR3 regions were amplified from genomic DNA by means of the immunoSEQ Assay, a bias-controlled multiplex PCR. As for the authors' bioinformatics: The number of nucleated cells in each sample was estimated by amplification of reference gene primers within the assay. To quantify the absolute abundance of each unique TCRbeta CDR3 rearrangement, sequence reads were collapsed and filtered. For each sample, productive Simpson clonality was calculated as the square root of Simpson's diversity index across productive rearrangements. Here the immuneACCESS table is served through TCRdb, limited to in-frame sequences with V and J called. Missing clones are a known gap in these copies; in checked studies unresolved V genes cover under half, and the rest lacks a known reason. V, J and clone size are those of that table, while D and trimming were read from the DNA. In all, the sample holds about half a million clones, and approximately 85% of those were seen once. The top ten hold under 4% of the sample.

Sequencing was done on a sample of peripheral blood. This sequence was found in a human donor in a cohort sampled during active COVID-19. The rearrangement combines TRBV30 with TRBJ1-1, with the D segment identity uncertain. The DNA sequence reads TGTACCCTAATCATGAACACTGAAGCTTTCTTT. Translated, this is CTLIMNTEAFF.